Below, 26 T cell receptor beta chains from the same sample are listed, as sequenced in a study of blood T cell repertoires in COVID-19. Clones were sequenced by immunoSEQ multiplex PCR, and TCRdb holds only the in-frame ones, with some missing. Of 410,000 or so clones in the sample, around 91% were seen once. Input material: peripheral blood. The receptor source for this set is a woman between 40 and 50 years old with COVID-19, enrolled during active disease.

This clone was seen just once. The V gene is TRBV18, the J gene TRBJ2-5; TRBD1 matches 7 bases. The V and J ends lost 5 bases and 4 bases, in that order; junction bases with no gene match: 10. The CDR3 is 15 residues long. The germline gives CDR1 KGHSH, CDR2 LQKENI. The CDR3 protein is CASSENRAGGETQYF. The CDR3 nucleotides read TGTGCCAGCTCAGAGAACCGGGCAGGGGGAGAGACCCAGTACTTC.

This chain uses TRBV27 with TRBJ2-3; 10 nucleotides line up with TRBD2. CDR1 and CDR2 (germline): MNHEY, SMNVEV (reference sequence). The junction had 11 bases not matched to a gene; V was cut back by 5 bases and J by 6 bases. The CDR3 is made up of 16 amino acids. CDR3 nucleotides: TGTGCCAGCAGTCTCCCTCAGCGGGAGGGCCCCGATACGCAGTATTTT. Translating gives CASSLPQREGPDTQYF.

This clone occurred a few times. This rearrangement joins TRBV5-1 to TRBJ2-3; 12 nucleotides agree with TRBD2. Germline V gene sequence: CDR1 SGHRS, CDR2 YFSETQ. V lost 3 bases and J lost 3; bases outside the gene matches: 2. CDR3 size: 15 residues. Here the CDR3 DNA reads TGCGCCAGCAGCTCCCTAGCGGGGGGGACAGATACGCAGTATTTT. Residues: CASSSLAGGTDTQYF.

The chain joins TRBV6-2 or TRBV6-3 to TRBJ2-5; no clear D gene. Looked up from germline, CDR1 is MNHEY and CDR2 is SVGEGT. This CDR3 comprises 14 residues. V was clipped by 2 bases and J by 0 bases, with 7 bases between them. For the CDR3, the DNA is TGTGCCAGCAGTTACGTGGCGGACCAAGAGACCCAGTACTTC. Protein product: CASSYVADQETQYF.

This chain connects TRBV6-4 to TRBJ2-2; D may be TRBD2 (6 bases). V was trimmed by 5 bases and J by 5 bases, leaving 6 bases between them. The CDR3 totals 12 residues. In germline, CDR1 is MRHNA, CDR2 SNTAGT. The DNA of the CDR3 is TGTGCCAGCAGTCGGGGGACCGGGGAGCTGTTTTTT. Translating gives CASSRGTGELFF.

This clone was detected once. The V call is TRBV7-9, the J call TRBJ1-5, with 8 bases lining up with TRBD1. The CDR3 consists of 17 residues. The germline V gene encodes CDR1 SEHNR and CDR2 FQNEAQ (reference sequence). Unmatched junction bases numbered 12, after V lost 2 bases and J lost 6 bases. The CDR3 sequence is CASSLSSGPGGFQPQHF. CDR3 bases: TGTGCCAGCAGCTTATCGTCCGGGCCAGGGGGCTTTCAGCCCCAGCATTTT.

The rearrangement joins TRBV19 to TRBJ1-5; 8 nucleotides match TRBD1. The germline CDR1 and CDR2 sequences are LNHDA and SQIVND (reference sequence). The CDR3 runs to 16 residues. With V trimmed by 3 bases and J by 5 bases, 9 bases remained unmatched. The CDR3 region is CASSIPSQGGYQPQHF. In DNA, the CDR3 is TGTGCCAGTAGTATTCCCTCACAGGGGGGATATCAGCCCCAGCATTTT.

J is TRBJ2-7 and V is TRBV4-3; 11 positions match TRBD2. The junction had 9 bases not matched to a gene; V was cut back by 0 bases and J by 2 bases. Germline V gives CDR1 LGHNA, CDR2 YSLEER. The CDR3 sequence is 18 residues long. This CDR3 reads CASSQETIGTSGAYEQYF. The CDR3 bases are TGCGCCAGCAGCCAAGAGACTATAGGGACTAGCGGAGCCTACGAGCAGTACTTC.

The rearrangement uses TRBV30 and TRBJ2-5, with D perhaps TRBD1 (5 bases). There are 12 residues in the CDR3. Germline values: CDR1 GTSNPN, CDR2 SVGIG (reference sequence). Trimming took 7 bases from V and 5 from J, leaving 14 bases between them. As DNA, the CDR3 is TGTGCCTTAGCAGGGCCCCGGGAGACCCAGTACTTC. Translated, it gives CALAGPRETQYF.

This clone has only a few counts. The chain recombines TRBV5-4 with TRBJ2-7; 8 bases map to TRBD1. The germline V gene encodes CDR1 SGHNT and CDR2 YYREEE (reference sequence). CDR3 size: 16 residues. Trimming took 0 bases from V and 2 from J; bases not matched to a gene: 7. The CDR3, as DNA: TGTGCCAGCAGCTTGGGCGGACAGGGTGGAACCTACGAGCAGTACTTC. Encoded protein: CASSLGGQGGTYEQYF.

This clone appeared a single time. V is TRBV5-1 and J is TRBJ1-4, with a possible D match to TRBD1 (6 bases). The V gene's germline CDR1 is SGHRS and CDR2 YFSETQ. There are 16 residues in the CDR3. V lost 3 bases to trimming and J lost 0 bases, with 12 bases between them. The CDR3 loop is CASSSRDTATNEKLFF. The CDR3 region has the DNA TGCGCCAGCAGCTCCCGGGACACTGCAACTAATGAAAAACTGTTTTTT.

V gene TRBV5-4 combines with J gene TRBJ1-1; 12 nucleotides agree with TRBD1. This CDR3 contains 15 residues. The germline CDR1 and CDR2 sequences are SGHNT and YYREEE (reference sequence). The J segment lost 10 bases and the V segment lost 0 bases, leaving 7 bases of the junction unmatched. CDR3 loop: CASSLGGTGGFGAFF. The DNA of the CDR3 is TGTGCCAGCAGCTTGGGGGGGACAGGGGGCTTTGGAGCTTTCTTT. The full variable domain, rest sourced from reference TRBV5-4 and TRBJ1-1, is ETGVTQSPTHLIKTRGQQVTLRCSSQSGHNTVSWYQQALGQGPQFIFQYYREEENGRGNFPPRFSGLQFPNYSSELNVNALELDDSALYLCASSLGGTGGFGAFFGQGTRLTVV.

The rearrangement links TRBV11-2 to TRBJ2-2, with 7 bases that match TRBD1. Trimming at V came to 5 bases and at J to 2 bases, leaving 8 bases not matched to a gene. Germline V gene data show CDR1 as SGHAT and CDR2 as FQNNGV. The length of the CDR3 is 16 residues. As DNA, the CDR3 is TGTGCCAGCAGCCCCGGGGCAGGGGGTAACACCGGGGAGCTGTTTTTT. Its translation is CASSPGAGGNTGELFF. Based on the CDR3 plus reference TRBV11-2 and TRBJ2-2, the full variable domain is EAGVAQSPRYKIIEKRQSVAFWCNPISGHATLYWYQQILGQGPKLLIQFQNNGVVDDSQLPKDRFSAERLKGVDSTLKIQPAKLEDSAVYLCASSPGAGGNTGELFFGEGSRLTVL.

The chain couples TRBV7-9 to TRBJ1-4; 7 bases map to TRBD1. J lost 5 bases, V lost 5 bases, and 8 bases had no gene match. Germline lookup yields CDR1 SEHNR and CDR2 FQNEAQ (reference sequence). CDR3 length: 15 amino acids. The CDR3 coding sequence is TGTGCCAGCAGCCCTGGACAGGCCGCCAATGAAAAACTGTTTTTT. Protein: CASSPGQAANEKLFF.

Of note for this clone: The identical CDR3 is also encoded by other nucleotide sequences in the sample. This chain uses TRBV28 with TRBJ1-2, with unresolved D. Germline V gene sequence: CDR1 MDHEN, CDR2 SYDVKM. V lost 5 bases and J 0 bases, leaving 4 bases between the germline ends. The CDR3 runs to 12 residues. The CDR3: CASSLSNYGYTF. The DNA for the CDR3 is TGTGCCAGCAGTCTCTCTAACTATGGCTACACCTTC.

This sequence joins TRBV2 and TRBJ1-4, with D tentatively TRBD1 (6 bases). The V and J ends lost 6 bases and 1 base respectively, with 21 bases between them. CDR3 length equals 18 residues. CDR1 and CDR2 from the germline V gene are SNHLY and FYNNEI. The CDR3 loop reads CASRDLRGGSGTNEKLFF. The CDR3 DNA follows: TGTGCCAGCAGGGATCTTAGGGGGGGAAGTGGAACTAATGAAAAACTGTTTTTT. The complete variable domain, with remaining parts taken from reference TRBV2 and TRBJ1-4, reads EPEVTQTPSHQVTQMGQEVILRCVPISNHLYFYWYRQILGQKVEFLVSFYNNEISEKSEIFDDQFSVERPDGSNFTLKIRSTKLEDSAMYFCASRDLRGGSGTNEKLFFGSGTQLSVL.

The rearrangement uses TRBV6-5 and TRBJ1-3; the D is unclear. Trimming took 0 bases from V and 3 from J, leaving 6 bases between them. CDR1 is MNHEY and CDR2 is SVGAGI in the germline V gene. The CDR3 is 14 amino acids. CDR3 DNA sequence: TGTGCCAGCAGTTACTCGTCGGGTGGAAACACCATATATTTT. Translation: CASSYSSGGNTIYF.

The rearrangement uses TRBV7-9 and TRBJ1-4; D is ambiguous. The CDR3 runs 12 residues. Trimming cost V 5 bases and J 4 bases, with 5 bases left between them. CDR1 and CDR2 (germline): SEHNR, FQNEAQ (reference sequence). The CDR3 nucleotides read TGTGCCAGCAGCCGGGATAATGAAAAACTGTTTTTT. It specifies CASSRDNEKLFF.

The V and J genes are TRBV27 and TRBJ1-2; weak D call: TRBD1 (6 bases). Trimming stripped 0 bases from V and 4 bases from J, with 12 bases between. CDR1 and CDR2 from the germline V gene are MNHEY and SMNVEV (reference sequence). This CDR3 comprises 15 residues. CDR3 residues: CASSLSGAAPYGYTF. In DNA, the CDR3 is TGTGCCAGCAGTTTATCGGGGGCAGCGCCCTATGGCTACACCTTC.

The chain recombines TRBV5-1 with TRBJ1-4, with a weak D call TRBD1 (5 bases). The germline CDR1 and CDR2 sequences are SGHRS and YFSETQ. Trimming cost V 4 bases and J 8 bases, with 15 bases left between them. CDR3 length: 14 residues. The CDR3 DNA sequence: TGCGCCAGCAGCCACCGGGGGGGTTTGGAAAAACTGTTTTTT. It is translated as CASSHRGGLEKLFF.

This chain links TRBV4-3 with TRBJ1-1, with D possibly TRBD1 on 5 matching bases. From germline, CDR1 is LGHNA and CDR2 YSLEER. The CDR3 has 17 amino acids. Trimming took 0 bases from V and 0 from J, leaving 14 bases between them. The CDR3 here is CASSQDAVGGVNTEAFF. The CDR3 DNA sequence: TGCGCCAGCAGCCAAGATGCCGTAGGAGGGGTGAACACTGAAGCTTTCTTT.

The CDR3 protein is CAIGQGNEQFF. In nucleotides, the CDR3 is TGTGCCATCGGCCAGGGCAATGAGCAGTTCTTC. The V and J genes are TRBV10-3 and TRBJ2-1, with D maybe TRBD1 (5 bases). The CDR3 runs 11 residues. Trimming removed 8 bases at V and 6 bases at J, with 8 bases between. CDR1 and CDR2 (germline): ENHRY, SYGVKD.

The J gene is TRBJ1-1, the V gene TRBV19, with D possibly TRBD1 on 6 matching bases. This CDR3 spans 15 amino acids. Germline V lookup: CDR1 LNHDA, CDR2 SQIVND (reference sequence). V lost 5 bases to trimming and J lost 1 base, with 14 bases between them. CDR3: CASSVGGHPNTEAFF. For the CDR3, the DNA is TGTGCCAGTAGTGTAGGGGGACATCCGAACACTGAAGCTTTCTTT.

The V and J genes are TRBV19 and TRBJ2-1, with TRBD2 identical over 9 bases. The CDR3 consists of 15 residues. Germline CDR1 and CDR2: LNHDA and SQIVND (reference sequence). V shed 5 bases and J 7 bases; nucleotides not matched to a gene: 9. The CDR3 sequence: CASSSRLAVGNEQFF. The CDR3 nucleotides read TGTGCCAGTAGTTCCAGACTAGCGGTTGGGAATGAGCAGTTCTTC.

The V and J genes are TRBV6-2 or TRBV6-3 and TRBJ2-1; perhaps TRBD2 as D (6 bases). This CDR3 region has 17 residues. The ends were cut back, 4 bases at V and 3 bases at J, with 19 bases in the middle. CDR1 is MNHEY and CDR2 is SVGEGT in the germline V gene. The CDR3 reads CASSFFIKTSLYNEQFF. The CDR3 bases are TGTGCCAGCAGTTTCTTCATCAAGACTAGTCTCTACAATGAGCAGTTCTTC.

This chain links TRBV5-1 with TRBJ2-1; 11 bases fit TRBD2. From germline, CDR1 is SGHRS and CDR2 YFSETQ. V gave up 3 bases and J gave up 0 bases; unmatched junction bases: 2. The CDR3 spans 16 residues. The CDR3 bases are TGCGCCAGCAGCTCCACTAGCGGGGGCTCCTACAATGAGCAGTTCTTC. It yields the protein CASSSTSGGSYNEQFF.